One sample yielded the 28 T cell receptor beta chains listed below, sequenced in a study of OX40 agonist ivuxolimab in advanced cancers. The data were produced by immunoSEQ multiplex PCR, yet TCRdb's version contains in-frame clones alone and is incomplete. Among under 150,000 clones listed, 85% to 95% were seen once. The sequencing here drew on CD4+ or CD8+ T cells sorted from blood, taken in a trial of the OX40 agonist ivuxolimab. The receptors were gathered from an adult with an advanced solid tumor such as melanoma, head and neck, liver or kidney cancer.

The V and J genes are TRBV14 and TRBJ1-3, with D perhaps TRBD1 (5 bases). The germline V gene encodes CDR1 SGHDN and CDR2 FVKESK. Trimming pared 6 bases from V and 1 base from J, leaving 7 bases between. This CDR3 contains 13 residues. The CDR3 DNA sequence: TGTGCCAGCAGTCAGGGATCTGGAAACACCATATATTTT. Translating it yields CASSQGSGNTIYF.

This sequence joins TRBV2 and TRBJ1-1; TRBD1 matches at 8 bases. The CDR3 runs 14 residues. The germline V gene has CDR1 SNHLY and CDR2 FYNNEI. Losses at the gene ends were 6 bases for V and 5 bases for J; bases not matched to a gene: 8. The CDR3: CASSTGGKGTEAFF. Here the CDR3 DNA reads TGTGCCAGCAGCACAGGGGGAAAGGGGACTGAAGCTTTCTTT.

J is TRBJ1-5 and V is TRBV12-2; the table gives TRBD1 as D, unverified against the DNA. TRBV12-2 is labeled a pseudogene. The CDR3 has 14 residues. The DNA of the CDR3 is TGTGCAAGTCGCTTAGCCAGGGCCAGTCAGCCCCAGCATTTT. It codes for CASRLARASQPQHF.

The rearrangement links TRBV20-1 to TRBJ2-4; no reliable D call. The CDR3 covers 10 residues. Trimming pared 6 bases from V and 13 bases from J, leaving 13 bases between. Germline CDR1 is DFQATT and CDR2 is SNEGSKA (reference sequence). CDR3 residues: CSAGGSLQYF. CDR3 nucleotide sequence: TGCAGTGCGGGCGGTAGCTTGCAGTACTTC.

Only one count was recorded for this clone. J is TRBJ1-6 and V is TRBV7-9; perhaps TRBD1 as D (6 bases). Germline V CDR1 and CDR2: SEHNR, FQNEAQ (reference sequence). The CDR3 totals 15 residues. Deletions cut 5 bases from V and 5 bases from J, with 13 bases between. The CDR3 protein is CASSPGTTDNSPLHF. The CDR3 DNA reads TGTGCCAGCAGCCCTGGGACAACAGATAATTCACCCCTCCACTTT.

This clone has just one count. The chain carries TRBV14 and TRBJ1-1, with D unclear. CDR1 and CDR2 from the germline V gene are SGHDN and FVKESK. Trimming removed 2 bases at V and 0 bases at J, with 1 base between. The CDR3 loop spans 12 amino acids. The chain's CDR3 is CASSQMNTEAFF. The CDR3 DNA is TGTGCCAGCAGCCAAATGAACACTGAAGCTTTCTTT.

This clone was seen just once. V gene TRBV11-2 combines with J gene TRBJ1-2; D perhaps matches TRBD1 (5 bases). The length of the CDR3 is 18 residues. Trimming pared 1 base from V and 1 base from J, leaving 19 bases between. Germline CDR1 is SGHAT and CDR2 is FQNNGV. DNA of the CDR3: TGTGCCAGCAGCTTAGCATACCCTCCTGGGACGGTTAACTATGGCTACACCTTC. The encoded protein is CASSLAYPPGTVNYGYTF.

The CDR3 sequence: CASSAYIKGPSYEQYF. CDR3 in DNA: TGTGCCAGCAGTGCCTACATAAAAGGACCCTCCTACGAGCAGTACTTC. The chain joins TRBV6-1 to TRBJ2-7, with D hard to call. The CDR3 is 16 amino acids. Between the trimmed V and J ends, which lost 4 bases and 0 bases, there was a span of 16 bases. Germline values: CDR1 MNHNS, CDR2 SASEGT.

This chain uses TRBV6-5 with TRBJ2-7, with 9 bases that match TRBD2. In germline, CDR1 is MNHEY, CDR2 SVGAGI. CDR3 length: 16 residues. The ends lost 0 bases at V and 1 base at J; junction bases unmatched: 4. DNA for the CDR3: TGTGCCAGCAGTTACTCGAGGGGACTAGCTTCCTACGAGCAGTACTTC. This sequence encodes CASSYSRGLASYEQYF.

The genes are TRBV4-1 and TRBJ2-3; the match to TRBD2 covers 11 bases. The germline V gene encodes CDR1 MGHRA and CDR2 YSYEKL. This CDR3 is built from 18 residues. J gave up 0 bases and V 0 bases, and 5 bases lay outside the gene matches. CDR3 region: CASSQDVLAGGSTDTQYF. CDR3 DNA sequence: TGCGCCAGCAGCCAAGATGTGCTAGCGGGGGGTAGCACAGATACGCAGTATTTT.

The V gene is TRBV19, the J gene TRBJ2-7; D gene unclear. The CDR3 is made up of 11 amino acids. Germline assignment: CDR1 LNHDA and CDR2 SQIVND (reference sequence). Trimming pared 5 bases from V and 3 bases from J, leaving 5 bases between. The chain's CDR3 is CASSPGYEQYF. CDR3 bases: TGTGCCAGTAGTCCAGGCTACGAGCAGTACTTC.

The V call is TRBV18, the J call TRBJ2-7; 7 bases line up with TRBD1. CDR1 KGHSH and CDR2 LQKENI come from the germline V gene. V was clipped by 3 bases and J by 6 bases; unmatched bases: 5. The CDR3 is 13 residues long. CDR3 sequence reads: CASSPRQGSEQYF. The CDR3 nucleotides are TGTGCCAGCTCACCCCGACAGGGTAGCGAGCAGTACTTC.

The chain couples TRBV5-4 to TRBJ1-2, with TRBD1 matching over 10 bases. V shed 4 bases, J shed 7 bases, and the junction held 4 bases outside the gene matches. The CDR3 totals 13 residues. From germline, CDR1 is SGHNT and CDR2 YYREEE (reference sequence). This chain's CDR3 is CASSQDRGLGYTF. CDR3 in DNA: TGTGCCAGCAGCCAAGACAGGGGGCTTGGCTACACCTTC.

The chain combines TRBV7-9 with TRBJ2-1; D gene unclear. V was clipped by 4 bases and J by 1 base, with 14 bases between them. Germline CDR1 reads SEHNR; CDR2 reads FQNEAQ (reference sequence). The CDR3 runs 16 residues. The CDR3 nucleotides read TGTGCCAGCAGCTCTAGTGGCGGTGTTTCCTACAATGAGCAGTTCTTC. Its translation: CASSSSGGVSYNEQFF.

This clone has just one count. V is TRBV6-6 and J is TRBJ1-1; 8 bases agree with TRBD1. With V trimmed by 2 bases and J by 8 bases, 10 bases remained unmatched. This CDR3 spans 15 amino acids. Germline V lookup: CDR1 MNHNY, CDR2 SVGAGI (reference sequence). CDR3 nucleotides: TGTGCCAGCAGTTACATGGACAGGGTGCCCGCGGAAGCTTTCTTT. The encoded protein is CASSYMDRVPAEAFF.

The V call is TRBV7-9, the J call TRBJ1-2; D is unresolved. Germline values: CDR1 SEHNR, CDR2 FQNEAQ (reference sequence). CDR3 length: 12 amino acids. V was shortened by 9 bases and J by 6 bases, with 14 bases between the two germline ends. The CDR3 DNA sequence: TGTGCCAGTACCGATAGAGGAGATGGCTACACCTTC. Protein: CASTDRGDGYTF.

CDR3 sequence: CATSRDVRDQETQYF. The DNA of the CDR3 is TGTGCCACCAGCAGAGATGTCCGGGACCAAGAGACCCAGTACTTC. The V call is TRBV15, the J call TRBJ2-7, with no clear D. The end of the DNA aligns better with TRBJ2-5, so the J call may be wrong. CDR3 size: 15 residues. Per the germline V gene, CDR1 is LNHNV and CDR2 is YYDKDF (reference sequence).

The chain couples TRBV6-1 to TRBJ2-5; 11 bases line up with TRBD2. The CDR3 totals 14 residues. CDR1 and CDR2 (germline): MNHNS, SASEGT. V lost 6 bases and J lost 1; bases outside the gene matches: 1. The DNA of the CDR3 is TGTGCCAGCAGGCTAGCGGGGGGCCAAGAGACCCAGTACTTC. Amino acid sequence: CASRLAGGQETQYF.

V is TRBV6-5 and J is TRBJ1-3; D might be TRBD1 (6 bases). The CDR3 is made up of 15 amino acids. V gave up 5 bases and J gave up 3 bases, with 14 bases separating them. The V gene's germline CDR1 is MNHEY and CDR2 SVGAGI. The CDR3 sequence is CASSPHRVGGNTIYF. As DNA, the CDR3 is TGTGCCAGCAGTCCGCACAGGGTGGGTGGAAACACCATATATTTT.

The gene calls are TRBV7-2 and TRBJ1-1; a possible D gene is TRBD1 (5 bases). Trimming removed 3 bases at V and 12 bases at J, with 17 bases between. CDR3 length equals 13 residues. CDR1 and CDR2 from the germline V gene are SGHTA and FQGNSA. The CDR3 DNA sequence: TGTGCCAGCAGCTTTAGGCAGGGAGACTTAACTTTCTTT. Residues: CASSFRQGDLTFF.

V is TRBV9 and J is TRBJ1-1, with TRBD1 as a possible D gene (5 bases). V lost 4 bases to trimming and J lost 0 bases, with 16 bases between them. This CDR3 has 16 amino acids. In germline, CDR1 is SGDLS, CDR2 YYNGEE. In DNA form, the CDR3 reads TGTGCCAGCAGCACCCCTGGGGGTGGTATGAACACTGAAGCTTTCTTT. Translated, it gives CASSTPGGGMNTEAFF.

V gene TRBV4-3 combines with J gene TRBJ2-7, with 9 positions matching TRBD2. CDR1 and CDR2 (germline): LGHNA, YSLEER. The CDR3 loop spans 17 amino acids. Trimming removed 0 bases from V and 5 bases from J; junction bases left unmatched: 11. The CDR3 DNA reads as TGCGCCAGCAGCCAAGAAGTGCGGCTAGCGGGAACCAACGAGCAGTACTTC. As protein: CASSQEVRLAGTNEQYF.

V and J are TRBV5-1 and TRBJ1-3; the D gene is possibly TRBD1 (5 bases). Trimming pared 0 bases from V and 0 bases from J, leaving 10 bases between. The CDR3 consists of 16 residues. In germline, CDR1 is SGHRS, CDR2 YFSETQ. The CDR3 sequence: CASSLDFRDSGNTIYF. The CDR3 DNA reads TGCGCCAGCAGCTTGGATTTCAGGGACTCTGGAAACACCATATATTTT.

The genes are TRBV9 and TRBJ1-2, with 7 bases aligning to TRBD1. Germline trimming cut 0 bases from V and 3 bases from J; bases unmatched to any gene: 5. The germline V gene has CDR1 SGDLS and CDR2 YYNGEE. The CDR3 has 15 amino acids. Written as DNA, the CDR3 is TGTGCCAGCAGCGTAGAAGAGGGGGCCTACTATGGCTACACCTTC. It is translated as CASSVEEGAYYGYTF.

This chain's CDR3 is CASSPQRARGSYNEQFF. Written as DNA, the CDR3 is TGCGCCAGCAGCCCGCAGAGAGCCCGGGGTTCTTACAATGAGCAGTTCTTC. V is TRBV4-1 and J is TRBJ2-1, with D perhaps matching TRBD2 (5 bases). Trimming cost V 4 bases and J 4 bases, with 20 bases left between them. CDR1 is MGHRA, CDR2 YSYEKL, per germline. The CDR3 is 17 residues long.

As regards this clone: An end of the junction differs from the germline gene, which may be a read error. The chain combines TRBV5-1 with TRBJ1-2; D is unresolved. Germline CDR1 is SGHRS and CDR2 is YFSETQ. This CDR3 has 14 residues. CDR3 sequence reads: CASSLVLPSAGYTF. Written as DNA, the CDR3 is TGTGCCAGCAGCTTGGTACTCCCCTCCGCTGGCTACACCTTC.

The rearrangement uses TRBV28 and TRBJ1-2; D might be TRBD1 (6 bases). Trimming stripped 3 bases from V and 8 bases from J, with 16 bases between. The CDR3 is 14 amino acids. Germline V gene lookup returns CDR1 MDHEN and CDR2 SYDVKM. In DNA form, the CDR3 reads TGTGCCAGCAGTTTGGGAGGGGGAGAGGGAGGCTACACCTTC. Amino acids: CASSLGGGEGGYTF.

The chain links TRBV4-3 to TRBJ2-2; D not resolved. Germline V CDR1 and CDR2: LGHNA, YSLEER. The CDR3 is made up of 14 amino acids. V lost 3 bases and J 3 bases, leaving 8 bases between the germline ends. As DNA, the CDR3 is TGCGCCAGCAGCCACGGCAGCGACACCGGGGAGCTGTTTTTT. Encoded protein: CASSHGSDTGELFF.